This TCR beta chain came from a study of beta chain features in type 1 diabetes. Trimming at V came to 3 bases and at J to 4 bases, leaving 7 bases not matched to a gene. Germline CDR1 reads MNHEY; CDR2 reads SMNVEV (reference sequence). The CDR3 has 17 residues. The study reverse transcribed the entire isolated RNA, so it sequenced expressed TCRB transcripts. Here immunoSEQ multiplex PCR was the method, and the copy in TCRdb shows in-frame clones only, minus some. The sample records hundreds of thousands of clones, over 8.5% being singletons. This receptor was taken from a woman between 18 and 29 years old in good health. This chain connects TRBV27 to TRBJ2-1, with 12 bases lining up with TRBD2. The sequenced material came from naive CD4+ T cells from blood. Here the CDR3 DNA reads TGTGCCAGCAGTTTGTCACGACTAGCGGGAGATTACAATGAGCAGTTCTTC. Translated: CASSLSRLAGDYNEQFF.